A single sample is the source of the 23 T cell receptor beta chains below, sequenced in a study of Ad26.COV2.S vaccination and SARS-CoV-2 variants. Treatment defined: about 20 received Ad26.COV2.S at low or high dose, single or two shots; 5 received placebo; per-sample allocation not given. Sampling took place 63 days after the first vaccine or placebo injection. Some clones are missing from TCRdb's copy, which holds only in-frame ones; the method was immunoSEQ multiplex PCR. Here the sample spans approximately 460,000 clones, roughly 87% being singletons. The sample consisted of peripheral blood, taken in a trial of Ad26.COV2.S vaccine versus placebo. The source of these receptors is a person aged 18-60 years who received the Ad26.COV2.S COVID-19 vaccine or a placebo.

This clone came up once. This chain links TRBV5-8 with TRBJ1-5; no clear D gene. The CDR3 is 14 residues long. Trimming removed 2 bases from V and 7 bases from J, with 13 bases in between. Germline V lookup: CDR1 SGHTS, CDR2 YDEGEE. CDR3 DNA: TGTGCCAGCAGCTTAGGGCGTTCGAGGCAGCCCCAGCATTTT. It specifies CASSLGRSRQPQHF.

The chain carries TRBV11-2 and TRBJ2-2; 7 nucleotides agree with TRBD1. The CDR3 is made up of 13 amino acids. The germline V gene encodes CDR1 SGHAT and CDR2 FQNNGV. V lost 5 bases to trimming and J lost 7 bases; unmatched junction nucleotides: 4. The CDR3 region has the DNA TGTGCCAGCAGCGACAGGGACCGCGGGGAGCTGTTTTTT. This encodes CASSDRDRGELFF.

CDR3 amino acids: CASSIDSSYGYTF. The CDR3 DNA is TGTGCCAGCAGCATAGACAGTTCCTATGGCTACACCTTC. The chain recombines TRBV5-8 with TRBJ1-2; tentatively, D is TRBD1 (5 bases). The CDR3 covers 13 residues. The V end lost 4 bases, the J end lost 4 bases, and 11 bases lay between the germline ends. Germline V CDR1 and CDR2: SGHTS, YDEGEE.

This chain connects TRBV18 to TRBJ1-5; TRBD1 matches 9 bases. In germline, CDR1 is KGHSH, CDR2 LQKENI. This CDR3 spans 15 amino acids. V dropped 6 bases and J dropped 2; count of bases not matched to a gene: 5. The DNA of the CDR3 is TGTGCCAGCTCCTGGGACAGGGCTCGCAATCAGCCCCAGCATTTT. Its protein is CASSWDRARNQPQHF.

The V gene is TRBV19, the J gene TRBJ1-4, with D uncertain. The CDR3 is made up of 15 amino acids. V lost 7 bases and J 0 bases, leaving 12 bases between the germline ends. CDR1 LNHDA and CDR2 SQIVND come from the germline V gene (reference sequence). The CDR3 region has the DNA TGTGCCAGTATGGTGGGCGGACCAACTAATGAAAAACTGTTTTTT. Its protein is CASMVGGPTNEKLFF.

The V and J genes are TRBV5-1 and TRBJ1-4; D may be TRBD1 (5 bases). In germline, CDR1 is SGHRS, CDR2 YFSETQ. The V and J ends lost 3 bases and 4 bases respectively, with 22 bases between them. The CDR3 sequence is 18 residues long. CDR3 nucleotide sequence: TGCGCCAGCAGCTCTGGCATCCGGTCGGGACCTCTTAATGAAAAACTGTTTTTT. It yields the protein CASSSGIRSGPLNEKLFF.

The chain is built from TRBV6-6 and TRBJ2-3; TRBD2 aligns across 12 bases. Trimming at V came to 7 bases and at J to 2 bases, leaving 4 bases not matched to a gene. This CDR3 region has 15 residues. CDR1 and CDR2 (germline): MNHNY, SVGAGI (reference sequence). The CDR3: CASNRLAGDTDTQYF. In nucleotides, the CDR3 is TGTGCCAGCAACCGACTAGCGGGAGACACAGATACGCAGTATTTT.

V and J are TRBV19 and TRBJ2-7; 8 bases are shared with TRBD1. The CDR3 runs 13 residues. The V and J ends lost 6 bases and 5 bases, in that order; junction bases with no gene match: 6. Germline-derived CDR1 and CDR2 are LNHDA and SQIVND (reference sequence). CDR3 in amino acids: CASRRTGYDEQYF. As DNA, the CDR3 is TGTGCCAGTAGACGGACAGGGTACGACGAGCAGTACTTC.

The CDR3 is CASSLGPQQSYEQYF. CDR3 nucleotides: TGTGCCAGCAGCTTGGGGCCCCAACAGTCCTACGAGCAGTACTTC. V usage is TRBV5-6 and J usage is TRBJ2-7; D remains unclear. The CDR3 has 15 residues. V was cut by 0 bases and J by 1 base, with 11 bases left in between. Germline V gene sequence: CDR1 SGHDT, CDR2 YYEEEE.

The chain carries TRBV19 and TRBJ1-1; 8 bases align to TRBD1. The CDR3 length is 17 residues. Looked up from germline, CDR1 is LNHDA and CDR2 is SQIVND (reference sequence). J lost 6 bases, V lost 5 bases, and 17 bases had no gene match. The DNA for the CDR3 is TGTGCCAGTAGTTTTGTTTGGACAGGGCGTCTCGCGTCTGAAGCTTTCTTT. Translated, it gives CASSFVWTGRLASEAFF.

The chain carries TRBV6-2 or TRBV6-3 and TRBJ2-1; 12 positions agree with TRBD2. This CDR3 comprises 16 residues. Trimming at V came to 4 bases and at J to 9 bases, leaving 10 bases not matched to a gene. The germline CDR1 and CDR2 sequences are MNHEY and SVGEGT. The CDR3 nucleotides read TGTGCCAGCAGTTTCAGACTAGCGGGAGTGGGTTTTGAGCAGTTCTTC. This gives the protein CASSFRLAGVGFEQFF.

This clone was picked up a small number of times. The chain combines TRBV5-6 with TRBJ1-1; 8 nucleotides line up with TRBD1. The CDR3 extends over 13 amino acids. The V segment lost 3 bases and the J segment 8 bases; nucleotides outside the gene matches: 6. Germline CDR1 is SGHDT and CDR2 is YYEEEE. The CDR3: CASSWTGREEAFF. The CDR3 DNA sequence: TGTGCCAGCAGCTGGACAGGGAGGGAGGAAGCTTTCTTT.

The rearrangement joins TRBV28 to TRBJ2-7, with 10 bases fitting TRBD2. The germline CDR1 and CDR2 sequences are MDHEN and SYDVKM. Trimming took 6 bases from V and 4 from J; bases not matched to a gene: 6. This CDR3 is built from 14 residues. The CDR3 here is CASSPSGSIYEQYF. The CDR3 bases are TGTGCCAGCAGCCCTAGCGGGAGTATATACGAGCAGTACTTC.

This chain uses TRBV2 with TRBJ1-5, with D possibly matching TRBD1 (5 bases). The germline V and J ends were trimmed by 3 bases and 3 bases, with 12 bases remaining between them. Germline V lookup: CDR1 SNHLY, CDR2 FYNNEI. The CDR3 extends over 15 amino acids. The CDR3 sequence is CASSDDRAYNQPQHF. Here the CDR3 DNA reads TGTGCCAGCAGTGATGACAGAGCGTACAATCAGCCCCAGCATTTT.

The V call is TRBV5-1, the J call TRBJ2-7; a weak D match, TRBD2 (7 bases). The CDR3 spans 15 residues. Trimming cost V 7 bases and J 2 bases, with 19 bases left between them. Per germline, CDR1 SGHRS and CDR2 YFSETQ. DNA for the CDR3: TGCGCCAGCGGGGGCACTAGCGACCAAGCCTACGAGCAGTACTTC. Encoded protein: CASGGTSDQAYEQYF.

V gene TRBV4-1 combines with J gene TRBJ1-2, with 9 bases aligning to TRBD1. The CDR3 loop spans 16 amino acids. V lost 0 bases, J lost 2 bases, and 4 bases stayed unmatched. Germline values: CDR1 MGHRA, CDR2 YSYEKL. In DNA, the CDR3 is TGCGCCAGCAGCCAAGAAGGGACAGGGAGAAACTATGGCTACACCTTC. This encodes CASSQEGTGRNYGYTF.

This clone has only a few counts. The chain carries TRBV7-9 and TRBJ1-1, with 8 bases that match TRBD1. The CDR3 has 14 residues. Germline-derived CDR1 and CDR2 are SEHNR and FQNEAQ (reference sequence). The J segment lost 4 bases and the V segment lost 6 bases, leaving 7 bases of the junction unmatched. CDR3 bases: TGTGCCAGCAGGTCAACAGGGGGTATCACTGAAGCTTTCTTT. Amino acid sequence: CASRSTGGITEAFF.

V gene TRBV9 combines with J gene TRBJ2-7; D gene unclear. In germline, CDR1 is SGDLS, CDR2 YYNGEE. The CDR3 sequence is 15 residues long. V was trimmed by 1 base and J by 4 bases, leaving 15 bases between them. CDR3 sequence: CASSVIPTARYEQYF. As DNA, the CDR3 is TGTGCCAGCAGCGTAATCCCGACGGCCCGGTACGAGCAGTACTTC.

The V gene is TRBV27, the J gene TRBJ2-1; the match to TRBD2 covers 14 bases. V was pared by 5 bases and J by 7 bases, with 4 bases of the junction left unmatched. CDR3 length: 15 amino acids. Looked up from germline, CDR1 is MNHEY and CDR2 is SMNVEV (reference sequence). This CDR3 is CASSPRTSGGNEQFF. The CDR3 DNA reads TGTGCCAGCAGTCCCCGGACTAGCGGGGGGAATGAGCAGTTCTTC.

The CDR3 coding sequence is TGTGCCTGGAGTAGGGACTTCACAGATACGCAGTATTTT. Residues: CAWSRDFTDTQYF. J is TRBJ2-3 and V is TRBV30; possible D gene TRBD2, 6 bases. Trimming took 2 bases from V and 2 from J, leaving 8 bases between them. Germline V gene lookup returns CDR1 GTSNPN and CDR2 SVGIG (reference sequence). This CDR3 is 13 amino acids long.

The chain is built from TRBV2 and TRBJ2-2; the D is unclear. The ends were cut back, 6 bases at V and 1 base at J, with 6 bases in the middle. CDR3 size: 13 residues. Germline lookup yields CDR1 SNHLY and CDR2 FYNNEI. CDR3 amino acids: CASRRVNTGELFF. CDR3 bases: TGTGCCAGCAGACGGGTGAACACCGGGGAGCTGTTTTTT.

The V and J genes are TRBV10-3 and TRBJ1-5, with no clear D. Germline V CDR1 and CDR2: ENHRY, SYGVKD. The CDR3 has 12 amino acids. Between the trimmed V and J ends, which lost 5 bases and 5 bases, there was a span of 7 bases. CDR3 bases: TGTGCCATCAGTAACCAGGATCAGCCCCAGCATTTT. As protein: CAISNQDQPQHF.

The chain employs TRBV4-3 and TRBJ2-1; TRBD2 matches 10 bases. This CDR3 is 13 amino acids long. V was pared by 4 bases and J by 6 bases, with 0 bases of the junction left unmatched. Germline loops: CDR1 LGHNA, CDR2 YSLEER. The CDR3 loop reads CASSRTSGNEQFF. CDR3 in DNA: TGCGCCAGCAGCCGGACTAGCGGCAATGAGCAGTTCTTC.